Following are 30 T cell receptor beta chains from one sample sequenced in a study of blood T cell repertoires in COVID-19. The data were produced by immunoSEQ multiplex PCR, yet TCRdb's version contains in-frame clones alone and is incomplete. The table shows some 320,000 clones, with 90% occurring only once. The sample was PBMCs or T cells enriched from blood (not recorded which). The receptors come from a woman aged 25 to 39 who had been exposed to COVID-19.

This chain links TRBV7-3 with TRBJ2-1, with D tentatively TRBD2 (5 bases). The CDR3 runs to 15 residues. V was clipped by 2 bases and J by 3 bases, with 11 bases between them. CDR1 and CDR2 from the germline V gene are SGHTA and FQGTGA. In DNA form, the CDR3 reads TGTGCCAGCAGCTTAGGGCCAAGCGGCTACAATGAGCAGTTCTTC. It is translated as CASSLGPSGYNEQFF.

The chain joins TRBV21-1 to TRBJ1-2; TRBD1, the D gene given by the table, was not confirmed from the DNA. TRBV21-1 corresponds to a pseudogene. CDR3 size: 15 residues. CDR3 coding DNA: TGTGCCAGCATCCCCAGAGGGACAGGGGCCGATGGCTATACCTTC. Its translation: CASIPRGTGADGYTF.

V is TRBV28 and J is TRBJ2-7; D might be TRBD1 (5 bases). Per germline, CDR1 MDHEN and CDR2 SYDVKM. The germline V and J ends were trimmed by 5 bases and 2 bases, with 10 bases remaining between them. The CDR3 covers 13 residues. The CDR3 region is CASSLDRAYEQYF. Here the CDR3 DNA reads TGTGCCAGCAGTCTAGACAGAGCCTACGAGCAGTACTTC.

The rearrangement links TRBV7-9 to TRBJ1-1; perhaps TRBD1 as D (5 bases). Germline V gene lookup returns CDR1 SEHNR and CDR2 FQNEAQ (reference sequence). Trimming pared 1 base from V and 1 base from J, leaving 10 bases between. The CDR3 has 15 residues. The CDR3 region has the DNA TGTGCCAGCAGCTTAGGACAGTTCGGGAACACTGAAGCTTTCTTT. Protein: CASSLGQFGNTEAFF. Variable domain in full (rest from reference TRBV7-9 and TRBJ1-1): DTGVSQNPRHKITKRGQNVTFRCDPISEHNRLYWYRQTLGQGPEFLTYFQNEAQLEKSRLLSDRFSAERPKGSFSTLEIQRTEQGDSAMYLCASSLGQFGNTEAFFGQGTRLTVV.

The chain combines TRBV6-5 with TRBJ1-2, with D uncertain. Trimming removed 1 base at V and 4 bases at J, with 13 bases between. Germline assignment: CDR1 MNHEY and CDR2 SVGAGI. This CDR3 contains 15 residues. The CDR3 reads CASSYFGDLSYGYTF. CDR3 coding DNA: TGTGCCAGCAGTTACTTTGGAGACCTCAGCTATGGCTACACCTTC.

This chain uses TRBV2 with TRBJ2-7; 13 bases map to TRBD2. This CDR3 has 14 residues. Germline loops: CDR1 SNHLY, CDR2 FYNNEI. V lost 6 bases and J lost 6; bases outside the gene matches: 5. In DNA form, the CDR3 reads TGTGCCAGCAGCGAACTAGCGGGGGGGCGCGAGCAGTACTTC. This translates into CASSELAGGREQYF.

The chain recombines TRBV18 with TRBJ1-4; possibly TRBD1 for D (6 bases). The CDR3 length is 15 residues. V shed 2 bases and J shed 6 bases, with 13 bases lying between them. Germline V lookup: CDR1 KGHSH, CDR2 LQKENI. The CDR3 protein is CASSPYQGRDEKLFF. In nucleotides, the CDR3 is TGTGCCAGCTCACCATACCAGGGGCGGGATGAAAAACTGTTTTTT.

The CDR3 DNA reads as TGTGCCAGCAGCTGGGGACAGAGACGCACAGATACGCAGTATTTT. Protein sequence: CASSWGQRRTDTQYF. The chain recombines TRBV7-8 with TRBJ2-3; the match to TRBD1 covers 7 bases. CDR1 and CDR2 from the germline V gene are SGHVS and FQNEAQ. CDR3 size: 15 residues. Trimming at V came to 4 bases and at J to 1 base, leaving 5 bases not matched to a gene.

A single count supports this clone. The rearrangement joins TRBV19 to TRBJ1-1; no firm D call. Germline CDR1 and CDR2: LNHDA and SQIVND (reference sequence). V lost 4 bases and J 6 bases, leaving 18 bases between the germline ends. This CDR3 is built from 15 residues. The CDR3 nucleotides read TGTGCCAGTAGTACGGGATTAGGGTGGGTCTCTGAAGCTTTCTTT. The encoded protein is CASSTGLGWVSEAFF.

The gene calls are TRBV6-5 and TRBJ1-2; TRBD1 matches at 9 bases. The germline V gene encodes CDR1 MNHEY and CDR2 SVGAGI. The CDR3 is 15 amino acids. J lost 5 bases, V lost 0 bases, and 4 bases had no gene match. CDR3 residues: CASSYSGQGKYGYTF. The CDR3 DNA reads TGTGCCAGCAGTTACTCGGGACAGGGAAAATATGGCTACACCTTC.

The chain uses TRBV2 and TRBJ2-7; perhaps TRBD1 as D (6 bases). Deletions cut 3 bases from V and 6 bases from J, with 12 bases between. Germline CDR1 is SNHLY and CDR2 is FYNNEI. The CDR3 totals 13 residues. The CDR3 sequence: CASSDWAGAEQYF. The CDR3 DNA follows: TGTGCCAGCAGTGACTGGGCAGGGGCCGAGCAGTACTTC.

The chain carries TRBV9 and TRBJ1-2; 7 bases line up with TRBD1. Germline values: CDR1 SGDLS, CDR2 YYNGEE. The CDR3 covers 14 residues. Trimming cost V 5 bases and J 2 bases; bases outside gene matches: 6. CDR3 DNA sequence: TGTGCCAGCAGGCGACAGGGAATGAACTATGGCTACACCTTC. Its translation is CASRRQGMNYGYTF.

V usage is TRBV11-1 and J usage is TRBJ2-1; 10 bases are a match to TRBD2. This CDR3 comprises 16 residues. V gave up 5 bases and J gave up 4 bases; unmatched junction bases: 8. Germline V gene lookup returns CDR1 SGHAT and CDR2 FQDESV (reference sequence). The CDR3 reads CASSLMGLAKYNEQFF. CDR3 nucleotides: TGTGCCAGCAGCCTTATGGGACTAGCGAAATACAATGAGCAGTTCTTC.

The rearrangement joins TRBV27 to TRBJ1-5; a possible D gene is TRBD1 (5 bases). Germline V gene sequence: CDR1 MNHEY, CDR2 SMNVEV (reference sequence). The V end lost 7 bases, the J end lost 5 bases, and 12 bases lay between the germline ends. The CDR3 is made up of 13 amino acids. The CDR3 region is CASTDSPYQPQHF. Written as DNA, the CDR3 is TGTGCCAGCACCGACAGCCCTTATCAGCCCCAGCATTTT.

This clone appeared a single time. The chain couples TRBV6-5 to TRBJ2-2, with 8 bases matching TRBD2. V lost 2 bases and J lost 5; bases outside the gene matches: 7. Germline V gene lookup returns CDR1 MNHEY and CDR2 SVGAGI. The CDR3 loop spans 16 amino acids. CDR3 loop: CASSYVFGTSTGELFF. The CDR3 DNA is TGTGCCAGCAGTTACGTATTTGGGACTAGTACCGGGGAGCTGTTTTTT.

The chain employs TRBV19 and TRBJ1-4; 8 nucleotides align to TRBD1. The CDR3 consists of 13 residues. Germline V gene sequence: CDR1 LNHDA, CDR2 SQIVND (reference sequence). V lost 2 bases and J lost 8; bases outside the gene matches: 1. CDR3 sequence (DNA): TGTGCCAGTAGTATACCAGGGGGCGAAAAACTGTTTTTT. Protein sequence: CASSIPGGEKLFF. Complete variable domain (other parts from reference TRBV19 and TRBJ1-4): DGGITQSPKYLFRKEGQNVTLSCEQNLNHDAMYWYRQDPGQGLRLIYYSQIVNDFQKGDIAEGYSVSREKKESFPLTVTSAQKNPTAFYLCASSIPGGEKLFFGSGTQLSVL.

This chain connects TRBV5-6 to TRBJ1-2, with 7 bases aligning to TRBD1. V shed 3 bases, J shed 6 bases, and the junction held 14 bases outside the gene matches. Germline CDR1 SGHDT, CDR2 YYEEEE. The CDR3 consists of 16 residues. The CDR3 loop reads CASSSPRPGGLNGYTF. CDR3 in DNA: TGTGCCAGCAGCTCTCCTCGGCCAGGGGGTCTTAATGGCTACACCTTC.

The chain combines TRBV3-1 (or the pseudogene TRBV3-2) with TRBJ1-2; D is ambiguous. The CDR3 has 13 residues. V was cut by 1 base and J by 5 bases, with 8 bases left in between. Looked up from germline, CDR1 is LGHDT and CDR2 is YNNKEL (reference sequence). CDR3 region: CASSQVSSYGYTF. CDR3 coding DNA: TGTGCCAGCAGCCAAGTCTCCAGTTATGGCTACACCTTC.

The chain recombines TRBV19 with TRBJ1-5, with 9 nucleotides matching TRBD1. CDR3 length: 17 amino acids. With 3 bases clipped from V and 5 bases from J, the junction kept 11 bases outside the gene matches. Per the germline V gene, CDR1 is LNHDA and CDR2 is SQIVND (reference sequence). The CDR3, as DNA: TGTGCCAGTAGTATGCGGGACAGGGCCCGGTGGGATCAGCCCCAGCATTTT. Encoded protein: CASSMRDRARWDQPQHF.

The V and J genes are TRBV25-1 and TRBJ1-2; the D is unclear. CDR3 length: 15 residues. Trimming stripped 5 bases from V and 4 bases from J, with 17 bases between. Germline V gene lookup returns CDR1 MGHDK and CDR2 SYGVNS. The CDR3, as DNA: TGTGCCAGCAGTTCGGAAAGGAGGGAGCCCTATGGCTACACCTTC. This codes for CASSSERREPYGYTF.

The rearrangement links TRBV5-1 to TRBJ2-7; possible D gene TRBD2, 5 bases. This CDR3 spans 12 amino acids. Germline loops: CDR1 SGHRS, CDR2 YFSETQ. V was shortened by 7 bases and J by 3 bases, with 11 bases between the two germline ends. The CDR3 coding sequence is TGCGCCAGCCGAGCGGATAACTACGAGCAGTACTTC. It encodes CASRADNYEQYF.

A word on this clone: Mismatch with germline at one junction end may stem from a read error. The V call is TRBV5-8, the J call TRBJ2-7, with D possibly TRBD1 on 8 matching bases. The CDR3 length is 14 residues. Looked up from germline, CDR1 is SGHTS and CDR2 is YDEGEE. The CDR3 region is CASSLSAGQVGAGF. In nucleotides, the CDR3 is TGTGCCAGCAGCTTGTCAGCGGGACAGGTGGGGGCGGGCTTC.

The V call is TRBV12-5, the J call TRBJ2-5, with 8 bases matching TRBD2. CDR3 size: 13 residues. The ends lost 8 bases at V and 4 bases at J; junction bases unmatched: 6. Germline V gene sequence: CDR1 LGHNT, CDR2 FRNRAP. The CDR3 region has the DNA TGTGCTAGTCGGCGGGGGGCGCGAGAGACCCAGTACTTC. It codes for CASRRGARETQYF.

CDR3 coding DNA: TGTGCCAGCAGCCAGACAGGGTGGAGCTATGGCTACACCTTC. Amino acid sequence: CASSQTGWSYGYTF. The chain links TRBV7-6 to TRBJ1-2; 7 bases map to TRBD1. Germline lookup yields CDR1 SGHVS and CDR2 FNYEAQ. V lost 5 bases to trimming and J lost 4 bases; unmatched junction nucleotides: 7. This CDR3 is built from 14 residues.

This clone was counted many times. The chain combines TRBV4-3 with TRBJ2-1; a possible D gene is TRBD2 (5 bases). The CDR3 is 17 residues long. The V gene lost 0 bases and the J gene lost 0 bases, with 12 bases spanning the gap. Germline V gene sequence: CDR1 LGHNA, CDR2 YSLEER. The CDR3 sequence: CASSQEIAFSSYNEQFF. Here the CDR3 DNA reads TGCGCCAGCAGCCAAGAAATAGCGTTTAGCTCCTACAATGAGCAGTTCTTC.

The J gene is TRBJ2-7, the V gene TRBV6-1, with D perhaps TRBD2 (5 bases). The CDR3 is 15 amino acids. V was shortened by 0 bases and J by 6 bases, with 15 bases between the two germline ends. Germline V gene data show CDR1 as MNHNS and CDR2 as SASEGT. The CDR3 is CASSEAWASTGEQYF. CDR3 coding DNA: TGTGCCAGCAGTGAAGCGTGGGCTAGCACGGGCGAGCAGTACTTC.

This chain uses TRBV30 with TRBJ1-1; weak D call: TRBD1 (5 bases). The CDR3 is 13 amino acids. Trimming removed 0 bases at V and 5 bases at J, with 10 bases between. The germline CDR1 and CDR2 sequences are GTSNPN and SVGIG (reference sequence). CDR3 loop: CAWSVQGWTEAFF. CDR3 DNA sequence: TGTGCCTGGAGTGTTCAGGGTTGGACTGAAGCTTTCTTT.

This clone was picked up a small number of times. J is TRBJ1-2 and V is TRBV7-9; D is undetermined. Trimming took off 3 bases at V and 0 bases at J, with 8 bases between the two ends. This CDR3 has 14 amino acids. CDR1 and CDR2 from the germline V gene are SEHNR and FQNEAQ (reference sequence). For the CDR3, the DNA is TGTGCCAGCAGCTTCGGCGGGCCTAACTATGGCTACACCTTC. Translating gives CASSFGGPNYGYTF.

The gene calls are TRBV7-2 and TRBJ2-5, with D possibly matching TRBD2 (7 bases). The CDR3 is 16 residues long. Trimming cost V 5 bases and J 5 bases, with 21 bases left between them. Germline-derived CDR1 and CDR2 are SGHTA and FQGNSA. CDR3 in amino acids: CASSGFGGWGAETQYF. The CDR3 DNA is TGTGCCAGCAGCGGGTTCGGGGGGTGGGGGGCGGAGACCCAGTACTTC. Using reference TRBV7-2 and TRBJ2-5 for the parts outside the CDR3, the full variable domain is GAGVSQSPSNKVTEKGKDVELRCDPISGHTALYWYRQSLGQGLEFLIYFQGNSAPDKSGLPSDRFSAERTGGSVSTLTIQRTQQEDSAVYLCASSGFGGWGAETQYFGPGTRLLVL.

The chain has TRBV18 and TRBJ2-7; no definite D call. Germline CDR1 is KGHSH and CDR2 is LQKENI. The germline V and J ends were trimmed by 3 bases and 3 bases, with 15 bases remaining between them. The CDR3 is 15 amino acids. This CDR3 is CASSPQSPNLYEQYF. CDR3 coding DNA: TGTGCCAGCTCACCCCAAAGCCCCAATCTCTACGAGCAGTACTTC. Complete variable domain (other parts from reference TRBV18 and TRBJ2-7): NAGVMQNPRHLVRRRGQEARLRCSPMKGHSHVYWYRQLPEEGLKFMVYLQKENIIDESGMPKERFSAEFPKEGPSILRIQQVVRGDSAAYFCASSPQSPNLYEQYFGPGTRLTVT.